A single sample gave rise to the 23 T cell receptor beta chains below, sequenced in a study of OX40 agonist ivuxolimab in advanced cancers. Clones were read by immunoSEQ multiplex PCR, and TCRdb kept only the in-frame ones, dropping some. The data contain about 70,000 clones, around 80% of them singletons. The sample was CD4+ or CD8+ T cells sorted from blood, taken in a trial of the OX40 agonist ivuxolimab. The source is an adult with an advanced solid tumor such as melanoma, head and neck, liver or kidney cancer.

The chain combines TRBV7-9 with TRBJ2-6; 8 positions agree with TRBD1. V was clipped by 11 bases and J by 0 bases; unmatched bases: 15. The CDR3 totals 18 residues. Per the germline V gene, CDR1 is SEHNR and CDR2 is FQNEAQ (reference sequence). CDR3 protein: CAPQQPGTGFSGANVLTF. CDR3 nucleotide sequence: TGTGCCCCCCAGCAGCCCGGGACAGGCTTCTCTGGGGCCAACGTCCTGACTTTC.

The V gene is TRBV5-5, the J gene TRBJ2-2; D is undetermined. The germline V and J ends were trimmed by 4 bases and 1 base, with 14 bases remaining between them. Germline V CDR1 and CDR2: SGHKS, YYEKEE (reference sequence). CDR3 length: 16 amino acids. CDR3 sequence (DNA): TGTGCCAGCAGCCTGAGCAGCTCCCTGAACACCGGGGAGCTGTTTTTT. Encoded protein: CASSLSSSLNTGELFF.

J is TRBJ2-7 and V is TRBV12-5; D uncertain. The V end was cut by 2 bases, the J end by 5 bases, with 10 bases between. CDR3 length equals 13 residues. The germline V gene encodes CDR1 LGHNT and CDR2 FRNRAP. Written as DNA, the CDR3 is TGTGCTAGTGGTTTGCCCCCCCTCCACGAGCAGTACTTC. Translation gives CASGLPPLHEQYF.

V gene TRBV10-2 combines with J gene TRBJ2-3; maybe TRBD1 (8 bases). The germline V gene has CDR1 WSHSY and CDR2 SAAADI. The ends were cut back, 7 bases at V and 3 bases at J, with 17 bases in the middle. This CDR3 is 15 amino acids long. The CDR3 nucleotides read TGCGCCAGCATTAGGTCACAGGGGGGGACAGATACGCAGTATTTT. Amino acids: CASIRSQGGTDTQYF.

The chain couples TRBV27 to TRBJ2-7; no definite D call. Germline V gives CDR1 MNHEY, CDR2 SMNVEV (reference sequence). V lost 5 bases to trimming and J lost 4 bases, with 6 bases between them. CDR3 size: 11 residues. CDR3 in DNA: TGTGCCAGCAGTACCGGTTACGAGCAGTACTTC. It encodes CASSTGYEQYF.

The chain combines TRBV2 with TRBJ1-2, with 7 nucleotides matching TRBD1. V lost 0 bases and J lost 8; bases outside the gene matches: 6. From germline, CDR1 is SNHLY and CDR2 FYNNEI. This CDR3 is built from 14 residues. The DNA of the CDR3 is TGTGCCAGCAGTGAAGCGGGAAGGGGGCTGGGCTACACCTTC. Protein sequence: CASSEAGRGLGYTF.

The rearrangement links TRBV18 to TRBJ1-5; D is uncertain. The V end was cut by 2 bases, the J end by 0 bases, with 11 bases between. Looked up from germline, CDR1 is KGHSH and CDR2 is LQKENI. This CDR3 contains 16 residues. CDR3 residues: CASSPNRQLSNQPQHF. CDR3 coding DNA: TGTGCCAGCTCACCAAATCGCCAACTTAGCAATCAGCCCCAGCATTTT. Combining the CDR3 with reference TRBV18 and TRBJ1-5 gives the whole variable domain NAGVMQNPRHLVRRRGQEARLRCSPMKGHSHVYWYRQLPEEGLKFMVYLQKENIIDESGMPKERFSAEFPKEGPSILRIQQVVRGDSAAYFCASSPNRQLSNQPQHFGDGTRLSIL.

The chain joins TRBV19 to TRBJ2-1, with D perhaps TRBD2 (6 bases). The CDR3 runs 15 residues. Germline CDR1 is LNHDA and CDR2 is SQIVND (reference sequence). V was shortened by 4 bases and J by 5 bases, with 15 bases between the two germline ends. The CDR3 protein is CASSTYGRSNNEQFF. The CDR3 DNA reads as TGTGCCAGTAGTACTTACGGGAGATCGAACAATGAGCAGTTCTTC.

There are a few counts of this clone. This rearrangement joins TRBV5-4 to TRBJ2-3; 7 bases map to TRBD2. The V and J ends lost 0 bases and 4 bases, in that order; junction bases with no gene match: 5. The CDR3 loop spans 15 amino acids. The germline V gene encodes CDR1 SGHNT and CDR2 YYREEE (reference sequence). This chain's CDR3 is CASSLGGGRADTQYF. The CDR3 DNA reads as TGTGCCAGCAGCTTGGGGGGGGGACGTGCAGATACGCAGTATTTT.

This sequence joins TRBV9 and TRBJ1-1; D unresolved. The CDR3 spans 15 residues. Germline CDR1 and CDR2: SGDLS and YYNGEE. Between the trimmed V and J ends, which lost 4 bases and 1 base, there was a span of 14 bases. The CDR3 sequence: CASSPPPAGNTEAFF. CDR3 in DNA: TGTGCCAGCAGCCCCCCCCCGGCGGGGAACACTGAAGCTTTCTTT.

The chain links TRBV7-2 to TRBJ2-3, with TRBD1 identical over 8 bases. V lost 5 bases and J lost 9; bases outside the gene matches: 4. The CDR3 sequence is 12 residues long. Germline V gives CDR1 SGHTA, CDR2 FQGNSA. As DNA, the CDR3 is TGTGCCAGCAGCCCGAGGACAGGGACGCAGTATTTT. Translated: CASSPRTGTQYF.

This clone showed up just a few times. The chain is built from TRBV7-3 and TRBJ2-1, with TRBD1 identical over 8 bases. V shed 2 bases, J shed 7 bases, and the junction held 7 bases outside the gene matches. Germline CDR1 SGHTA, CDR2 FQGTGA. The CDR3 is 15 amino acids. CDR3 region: CASSLYQGARNEQFF. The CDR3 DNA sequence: TGTGCCAGCAGCTTATATCAGGGGGCGCGGAATGAGCAGTTCTTC.

The CDR3 protein is CASSLGKATGVSGYTF. The CDR3 DNA is TGTGCCAGCAGTTTGGGGAAGGCGACAGGGGTTTCGGGCTACACCTTC. The J gene is TRBJ1-2, the V gene TRBV27; 8 nucleotides align to TRBD1. The J segment lost 8 bases and the V segment lost 3 bases, leaving 14 bases of the junction unmatched. Germline-derived CDR1 and CDR2 are MNHEY and SMNVEV (reference sequence). The CDR3 has 16 residues.

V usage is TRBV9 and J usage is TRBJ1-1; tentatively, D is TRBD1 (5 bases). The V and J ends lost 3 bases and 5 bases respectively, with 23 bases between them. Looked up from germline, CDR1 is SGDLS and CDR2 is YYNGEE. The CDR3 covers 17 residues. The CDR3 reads CASSDRPLGREQTEAFF. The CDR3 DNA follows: TGTGCCAGCAGCGACCGACCCCTGGGACGCGAACAGACTGAAGCTTTCTTT.

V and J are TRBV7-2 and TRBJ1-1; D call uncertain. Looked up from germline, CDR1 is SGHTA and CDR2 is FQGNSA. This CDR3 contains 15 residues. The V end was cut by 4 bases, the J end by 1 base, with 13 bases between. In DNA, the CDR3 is TGTGCCAGCAGCTCGGGCCCCTCCGGGAACACTGAAGCTTTCTTT. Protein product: CASSSGPSGNTEAFF. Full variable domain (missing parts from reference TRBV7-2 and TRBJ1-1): GAGVSQSPSNKVTEKGKDVELRCDPISGHTALYWYRQSLGQGLEFLIYFQGNSAPDKSGLPSDRFSAERTGGSVSTLTIQRTQQEDSAVYLCASSSGPSGNTEAFFGQGTRLTVV.

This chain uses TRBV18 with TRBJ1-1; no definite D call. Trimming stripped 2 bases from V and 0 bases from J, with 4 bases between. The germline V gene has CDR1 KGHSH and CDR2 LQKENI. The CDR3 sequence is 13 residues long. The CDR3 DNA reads TGTGCCAGCTCACCAGAACTGAACACTGAAGCTTTCTTT. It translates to CASSPELNTEAFF.

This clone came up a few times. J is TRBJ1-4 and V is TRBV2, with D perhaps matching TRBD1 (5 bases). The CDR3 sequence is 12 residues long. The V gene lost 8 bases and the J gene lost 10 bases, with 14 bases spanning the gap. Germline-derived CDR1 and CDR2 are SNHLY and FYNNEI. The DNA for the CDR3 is TGTGCCAGCGACGTTGACAGAGGAAAACTGTTTTTT. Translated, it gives CASDVDRGKLFF. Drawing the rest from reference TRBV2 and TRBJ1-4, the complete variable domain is EPEVTQTPSHQVTQMGQEVILRCVPISNHLYFYWYRQILGQKVEFLVSFYNNEISEKSEIFDDQFSVERPDGSNFTLKIRSTKLEDSAMYFCASDVDRGKLFFGSGTQLSVL.

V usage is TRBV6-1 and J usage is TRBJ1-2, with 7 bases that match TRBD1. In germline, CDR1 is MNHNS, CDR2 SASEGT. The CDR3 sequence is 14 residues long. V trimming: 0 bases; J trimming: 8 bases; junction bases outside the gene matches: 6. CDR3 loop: CASSEAGQVRGYTF. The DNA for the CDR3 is TGTGCCAGCAGTGAAGCTGGACAGGTCCGGGGCTACACCTTC.

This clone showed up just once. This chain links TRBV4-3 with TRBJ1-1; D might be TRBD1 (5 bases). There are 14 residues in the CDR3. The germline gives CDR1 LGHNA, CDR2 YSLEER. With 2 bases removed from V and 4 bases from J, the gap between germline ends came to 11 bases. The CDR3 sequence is CASSQNPQGTEAFF. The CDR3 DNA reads TGCGCCAGCAGCCAAAATCCTCAGGGCACTGAAGCTTTCTTT.

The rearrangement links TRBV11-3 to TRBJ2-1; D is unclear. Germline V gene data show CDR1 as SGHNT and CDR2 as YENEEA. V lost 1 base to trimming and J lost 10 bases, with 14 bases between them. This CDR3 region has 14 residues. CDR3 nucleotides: TGTGCCAGCAGCTTAGGCGGCGAAGGTAACGAGCAGTTCTTC. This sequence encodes CASSLGGEGNEQFF. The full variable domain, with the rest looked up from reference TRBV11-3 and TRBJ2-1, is EAGVVQSPRYKIIEKKQPVAFWCNPISGHNTLYWYLQNLGQGPELLIRYENEEAVDDSQLPKDRFSAERLKGVDSTLKIQPAELGDSAVYLCASSLGGEGNEQFFGPGTRLTVL.

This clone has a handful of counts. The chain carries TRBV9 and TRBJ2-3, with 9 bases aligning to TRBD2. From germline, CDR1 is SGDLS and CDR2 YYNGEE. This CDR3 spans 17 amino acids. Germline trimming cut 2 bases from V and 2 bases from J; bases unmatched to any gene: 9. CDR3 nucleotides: TGTGCCAGCAGCGTTTCCGGCGGGGGGGCCTACACAGATACGCAGTATTTT. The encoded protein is CASSVSGGGAYTDTQYF.

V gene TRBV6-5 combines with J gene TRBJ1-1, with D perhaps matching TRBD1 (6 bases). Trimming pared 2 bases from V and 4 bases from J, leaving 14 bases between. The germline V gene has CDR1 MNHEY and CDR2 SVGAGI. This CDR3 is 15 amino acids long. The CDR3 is CASSYGGAALTEAFF. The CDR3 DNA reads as TGTGCCAGCAGTTACGGGGGGGCTGCCCTCACTGAAGCTTTCTTT.

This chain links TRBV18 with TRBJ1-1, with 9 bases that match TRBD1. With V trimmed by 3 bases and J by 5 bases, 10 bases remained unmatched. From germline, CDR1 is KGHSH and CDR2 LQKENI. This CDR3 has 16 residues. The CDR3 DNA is TGTGCCAGCTCACCTCTCCCGACAGGGGGAGAAACTGAAGCTTTCTTT. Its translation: CASSPLPTGGETEAFF.